This T cell receptor beta chain was recovered during a study of blood T cell repertoires in COVID-19. Study-level background: Acute-phase and convalescent COVID-19 samples originated in the United States, Italy and Spain. T cells, B-cell-depleted T cells, or PBMCs provided the cDNA or gDNA that served as material.

The CDR3 is made up of 18 amino acids. The V gene end was trimmed by 8 bases and the J gene end by 0 bases; junction bases not matched to a gene: 12. The V gene's germline CDR1 is MGHDK and CDR2 SYGVNS. Original methodology: Using reference gene primer amplification, nucleated cell counts were estimated. Data came from immunoSEQ multiplex PCR; TCRdb stores just in-frame clones and leaves some out. D and trimming come from the DNA, and the V and J calls and clone size come from that table. The data show about 46,000 clones, about four fifths seen once. The chain is built from TRBV25-1 and TRBJ1-4, with 10 bases lining up with TRBD1. The sequence derives from a woman of 80 years or more with acute or convalescent COVID-19. The sequenced material came from peripheral blood. CDR3 amino acids: CASSPATGGPTTNEKLFF. The DNA of the CDR3 is TGTGCCAGCTCCCCCGCGACAGGGGGCCCCACAACTAATGAAAAACTGTTTTTT.